This T cell receptor beta chain is from a study of cytomegalovirus exposure and HLA in healthy donors. For the study at large: About 80 million unique TCRs from HLA-typed donors made up an early data release.

The study ran its PCR with 60 Vbeta and 13 Jbeta primers. The data were produced by immunoSEQ multiplex PCR, yet TCRdb's version contains in-frame clones alone and is incomplete. This sample's clone table lists roughly 80,000 clones. Whole-study results and caveats: DRB1 showed the most TCR associations and HLA-C the fewest in a later analysis, as rates varied by HLA locus. Later on, an analysis tied around 17,000 TCR beta sequences to HLA alleles at 0.05 false discovery rate.

In the case of this clone: What it recognizes is unknown.

The CDR3 is 15 amino acids. Trimming took off 5 bases at V and 0 bases at J, with 12 bases between the two ends. Per germline, CDR1 ENHRY and CDR2 SYGVKD. The sequencing input was PBMCs. The V gene is TRBV10-3, the J gene TRBJ2-3; D may be TRBD2 (6 bases). This TCR was recovered from a man aged 50-59 years in good health and CMV-seropositive. CDR3 region: CAISLGGTSTDTQYF. The CDR3 bases are TGTGCCATCAGTCTCGGGGGAACCAGCACAGATACGCAGTATTTT.